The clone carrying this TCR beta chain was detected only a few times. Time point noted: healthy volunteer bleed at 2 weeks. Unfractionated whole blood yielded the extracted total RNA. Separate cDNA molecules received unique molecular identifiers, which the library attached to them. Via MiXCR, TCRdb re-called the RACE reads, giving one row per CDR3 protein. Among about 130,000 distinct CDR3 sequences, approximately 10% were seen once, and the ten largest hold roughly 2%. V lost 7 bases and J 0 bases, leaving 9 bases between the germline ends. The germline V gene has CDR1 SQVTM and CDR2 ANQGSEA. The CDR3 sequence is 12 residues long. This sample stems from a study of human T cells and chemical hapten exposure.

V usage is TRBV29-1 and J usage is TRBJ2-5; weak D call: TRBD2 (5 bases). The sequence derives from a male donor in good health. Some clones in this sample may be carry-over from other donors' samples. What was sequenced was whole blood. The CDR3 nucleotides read TGCAGCGCGGTCGGGGACCAAGAGACCCAGTACTTC. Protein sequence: CSAVGDQETQYF.